Shown below are 30 T cell receptor beta chains from a single sample sequenced in a study of spatial heterogeneity in lung cancer. Time point specified: sample taken at primary tumor resection. MiXCR was run by TCRdb on the 5' RACE reads, yielding one entry per CDR3 protein. The sample shows more than 80,000 distinct CDR3 sequences, over 9.5% of them seen only once. The sequencing here drew on PBMCs, taken at surgery. The receptor set was obtained from a male donor with early-stage non-small cell lung cancer.

J is TRBJ1-3 and V is TRBV6-5, with no clear D. V shed 5 bases and J shed 0 bases, with 11 bases lying between them. Germline CDR1 and CDR2: MNHEY and SVGAGI. The CDR3 is made up of 15 amino acids. The CDR3 DNA is TGTGCCAGCAGTCGCGCCGCAGGCTCTGGAAACACCATATATTTT. It translates to CASSRAAGSGNTIYF.

At least ten counts were recorded for this clonotype. The gene calls are TRBV28 and TRBJ2-3; TRBD2 matches 12 bases. The J segment lost 4 bases and the V segment lost 2 bases, leaving 7 bases of the junction unmatched. The CDR3 runs 17 residues. From germline, CDR1 is MDHEN and CDR2 SYDVKM. For the CDR3, the DNA is TGTGCCAGCAGTTTACCCCTAGCGGGGGGGCTCTCAGATACGCAGTATTTT. Translation gives CASSLPLAGGLSDTQYF.

This sequence joins TRBV28 and TRBJ1-6; possibly TRBD1 for D (5 bases). The CDR3 spans 12 residues. V was trimmed by 6 bases and J by 13 bases, leaving 13 bases between them. CDR1 and CDR2 from the germline V gene are MDHEN and SYDVKM. The CDR3 DNA reads as TGTGCCAGCAGCCTCGGGGGAGGGCCCCTCCACTTT. Translated, it gives CASSLGGGPLHF.

V and J are TRBV3-1 and TRBJ1-6, with TRBD1 identical over 9 bases. J lost 9 bases, V lost 6 bases, and 6 bases had no gene match. This CDR3 has 14 amino acids. CDR1 LGHDT and CDR2 YNNKEL come from the germline V gene (reference sequence). CDR3 amino acids: CASSPGTGSSPLHF. CDR3 bases: TGTGCCAGCAGTCCCGGGACAGGGAGTTCACCCCTCCACTTT.

The V and J genes are TRBV11-1 and TRBJ2-7; D possibly corresponds to TRBD1 (6 bases). CDR1 and CDR2 from the germline V gene are SGHAT and FQDESV (reference sequence). V lost 0 bases, J lost 2 bases, and 11 bases lay in between. This CDR3 region has 15 residues. The CDR3 sequence: CASSLAAGETYEQYF. CDR3 DNA: TGTGCCAGCAGCTTAGCGGCAGGGGAAACCTACGAGCAGTACTTC.

This clonotype was seen a handful of times. The gene calls are TRBV2 and TRBJ2-7; TRBD2 agrees at 8 bases. The V segment lost 3 bases and the J segment 3 bases; nucleotides outside the gene matches: 10. Per the germline V gene, CDR1 is SNHLY and CDR2 is FYNNEI. The CDR3 runs 16 residues. In nucleotides, the CDR3 is TGTGCCAGCAGTGATCGGGTAGCGGGAAATCGCTACGAGCAGTACTTC. Translation gives CASSDRVAGNRYEQYF.

This clonotype has only a few counts. V and J are TRBV28 and TRBJ2-3, with D unresolved. Germline CDR1 MDHEN, CDR2 SYDVKM. CDR3 size: 15 residues. The V and J ends lost 10 bases and 4 bases respectively, with 21 bases between them. The CDR3 spells CATSLETFISDTQYF. The DNA of the CDR3 is TGTGCCACCAGCCTGGAGACTTTTATTTCAGATACGCAGTATTTT.

The CDR3 is CASSKRELATGELFF. The CDR3 DNA reads TGTGCCAGCAGTAAACGGGAGTTGGCGACCGGGGAGCTGTTTTTT. V usage is TRBV27 and J usage is TRBJ2-2; a weak D match, TRBD2 (6 bases). With 5 bases removed from V and 5 bases from J, the gap between germline ends came to 15 bases. Germline values: CDR1 MNHEY, CDR2 SMNVEV (reference sequence). The CDR3 sequence is 15 residues long.

The V and J genes are TRBV10-3 and TRBJ1-6, with 7 bases aligning to TRBD1. The junction had 5 bases not matched to a gene; V was cut back by 6 bases and J by 0 bases. The germline CDR1 and CDR2 sequences are ENHRY and SYGVKD. This CDR3 contains 16 residues. The CDR3: CAIRETGSSYNSPLHF. Here the CDR3 DNA reads TGTGCCATCAGGGAGACAGGGAGCTCCTATAATTCACCCCTCCACTTT.

The gene calls are TRBV7-2 and TRBJ2-3; D remains ambiguous. CDR1 is SGHTA, CDR2 FQGNSA, per germline. This CDR3 has 13 residues. V dropped 4 bases and J dropped 3 bases, with 8 bases sitting between them. The CDR3 region is CASSSEITDTQYF. The CDR3 coding sequence is TGTGCCAGCAGCTCCGAGATAACAGATACGCAGTATTTT.

The J gene is TRBJ2-1, the V gene TRBV24-1; 7 nucleotides agree with TRBD2. The CDR3 runs 13 residues. Germline V gene data show CDR1 as KGHDR and CDR2 as SFDVKD. The V segment lost 3 bases and the J segment 8 bases; nucleotides outside the gene matches: 3. The CDR3 bases are TGTGCCACCAGTGATGGGGGGGACGATGAGCAGTTCTTC. Protein sequence: CATSDGGDDEQFF.

The chain has TRBV6-6 and TRBJ1-1, with D uncertain. Germline CDR1 is MNHNY and CDR2 is SVGAGI (reference sequence). Trimming pared 6 bases from V and 0 bases from J, leaving 11 bases between. The CDR3 loop spans 14 amino acids. The CDR3 DNA is TGTGCCAGCAGACCACGGACTTTGAACACTGAAGCTTTCTTT. It yields the protein CASRPRTLNTEAFF.

This clonotype was counted at least ten times. This chain connects TRBV7-2 to TRBJ1-5; the D gene is possibly TRBD1 (6 bases). CDR1 SGHTA and CDR2 FQGNSA come from the germline V gene. The CDR3 covers 15 residues. V lost 5 bases, J lost 1 base, and 12 bases lay in between. The DNA of the CDR3 is TGTGCCAGCAGCCCGGACAGACTAAGCAATCAGCCCCAGCATTTT. It yields the protein CASSPDRLSNQPQHF.

The chain combines TRBV20-1 with TRBJ2-7; TRBD2 matches at 12 bases. The CDR3 is 16 amino acids. Germline assignment: CDR1 DFQATT and CDR2 SNEGSKA (reference sequence). V shed 6 bases and J 3 bases; nucleotides not matched to a gene: 12. For the CDR3, the DNA is TGCAGTGCCCCCGCGGCTAGCGGGGGGGTTCTCTACGAGCAGTACTTC. Amino acid sequence: CSAPAASGGVLYEQYF.

This clonotype occurred a few times. The chain uses TRBV2 and TRBJ2-1; 8 positions agree with TRBD2. CDR1 is SNHLY and CDR2 is FYNNEI in the germline V gene. Trimming at V came to 2 bases and at J to 1 base, leaving 10 bases not matched to a gene. The CDR3 runs to 18 residues. CDR3 in amino acids: CASSELMAPGGSYNEQFF. The CDR3 DNA sequence: TGTGCCAGCAGTGAATTGATGGCTCCGGGGGGGTCCTACAATGAGCAGTTCTTC.

This clonotype was counted only a few times. The chain uses TRBV20-1 and TRBJ1-1; D possibly corresponds to TRBD1 (6 bases). The CDR3 extends over 14 amino acids. Germline lookup yields CDR1 DFQATT and CDR2 SNEGSKA (reference sequence). The CDR3, as DNA: TGCCAACTCGGGGGGCGGTTTGAGGCCACTGAAGCTTTCTTT. Translation: CQLGGRFEATEAFF.

J is TRBJ1-2 and V is TRBV25-1, with unresolved D. V dropped 2 bases and J dropped 5 bases, with 12 bases sitting between them. The CDR3 extends over 14 amino acids. Per the germline V gene, CDR1 is MGHDK and CDR2 is SYGVNS. CDR3 sequence reads: CASSEVAGRYGYTF. The CDR3 DNA sequence: TGTGCCAGCAGTGAAGTGGCTGGACGTTATGGCTACACCTTC.

This clonotype was picked up many times. This sequence joins TRBV5-4 and TRBJ2-7; 10 positions match TRBD1. This CDR3 has 15 amino acids. CDR1 and CDR2 (germline): SGHNT, YYREEE (reference sequence). V shed 1 base, J shed 1 base, and the junction held 2 bases outside the gene matches. The CDR3 DNA follows: TGTGCCAGCAGCTTGAGGGGACAGGGGTCCTACGAGCAGTACTTC. This sequence encodes CASSLRGQGSYEQYF.

This chain connects TRBV10-1 to TRBJ2-3; 8 positions match TRBD1. After removal of 1 base from V and 6 bases from J, the junction contained 6 bases not matched to a gene. The CDR3 consists of 15 residues. Germline CDR1 is WNHNN and CDR2 is SYGVQD (reference sequence). Here the CDR3 DNA reads TGCGCCAGCAGTGAGTGGCCAGGGGGCAGGGATACGCAGTATTTT. It codes for CASSEWPGGRDTQYF.

This clonotype occurred a few times. The V and J genes are TRBV7-9 and TRBJ2-7; no reliable D call. Germline V CDR1 and CDR2: SEHNR, FQNEAQ (reference sequence). The CDR3 runs 13 residues. Trimming stripped 2 bases from V and 0 bases from J, with 5 bases between. The CDR3 spells CASSLPSSYEQYF. The CDR3 coding sequence is TGTGCCAGCAGCTTACCTAGCTCCTACGAGCAGTACTTC.

V usage is TRBV4-3 and J usage is TRBJ2-7; the D gene is possibly TRBD1 (5 bases). Deletions cut 0 bases from V and 4 bases from J, with 10 bases between. Germline V gene data show CDR1 as LGHNA and CDR2 as YSLEER. This CDR3 has 14 residues. The CDR3: CASSQERQGYEQYF. The CDR3 nucleotides read TGCGCCAGCAGCCAAGAACGTCAGGGATACGAGCAGTACTTC.

This clonotype has more than one count but fewer than ten. The chain employs TRBV6-2 or TRBV6-3 and TRBJ2-4, with TRBD1 as a possible D gene (6 bases). The CDR3 length is 16 residues. V gave up 6 bases and J gave up 0 bases, with 15 bases separating them. Per the germline V gene, CDR1 is MNHEY and CDR2 is SVGEGT. DNA of the CDR3: TGTGCCAGCAGACCAGGGACATCACTAGCCAAAAACATTCAGTACTTC. Translation: CASRPGTSLAKNIQYF.

This clonotype was detected a few times. The rearrangement uses TRBV20-1 and TRBJ2-5; D not certain. The CDR3 extends over 12 amino acids. Germline V lookup: CDR1 DFQATT, CDR2 SNEGSKA (reference sequence). V was clipped by 2 bases and J by 3 bases, with 7 bases between them. DNA for the CDR3: TGCAGTGCTAGACGGGCAAAAGAGACCCAGTACTTC. Its protein is CSARRAKETQYF.

In its sample, this clonotype was seen a few times. V is TRBV28 and J is TRBJ2-7; 11 bases are shared with TRBD1. Germline lookup yields CDR1 MDHEN and CDR2 SYDVKM. The CDR3 contains 16 residues. V was pared by 3 bases and J by 0 bases, with 4 bases of the junction left unmatched. CDR3 in amino acids: CASSLAGTGGSYEQYF. The CDR3 coding sequence is TGTGCCAGCAGTTTGGCCGGGACAGGGGGCTCCTACGAGCAGTACTTC.

This clonotype showed up just a few times. The genes are TRBV4-1 and TRBJ2-3, with D unclear. Trimming cost V 4 bases and J 0 bases, with 14 bases left between them. Germline CDR1 is MGHRA and CDR2 is YSYEKL. The CDR3 runs to 16 residues. CDR3 sequence (DNA): TGCGCCAGCAGCCTTACATGGCCGGCGAGCACAGATACGCAGTATTTT. It encodes CASSLTWPASTDTQYF.

The rearrangement links TRBV5-4 to TRBJ2-5; 10 bases match TRBD1. The CDR3 spans 13 residues. The V gene end was trimmed by 3 bases and the J gene end by 5 bases; junction bases not matched to a gene: 1. Germline V gene lookup returns CDR1 SGHNT and CDR2 YYREEE (reference sequence). This CDR3 is CASSSGQGETQYF. In nucleotides, the CDR3 is TGTGCCAGCAGCTCGGGACAGGGGGAGACCCAGTACTTC.

This clonotype was counted many times. The V call is TRBV6-2 or TRBV6-3, the J call TRBJ2-3; 9 nucleotides agree with TRBD1. Trimming at V came to 7 bases and at J to 1 base, leaving 12 bases not matched to a gene. Germline CDR1 reads MNHEY; CDR2 reads SVGEGT. There are 17 residues in the CDR3. Here the CDR3 DNA reads TGTGCCAGCAACTCCCTGGGACAGGGAGGTGGCACAGATACGCAGTATTTT. This encodes CASNSLGQGGGTDTQYF.

The table lists this clonotype with many counts. Here the CDR3 reads CASSESWLNEQFF. Written as DNA, the CDR3 is TGCGCCAGCAGTGAGTCGTGGCTAAATGAGCAGTTCTTC. The gene calls are TRBV10-1 and TRBJ2-1; the D is unclear. Trimming stripped 0 bases from V and 7 bases from J, with 7 bases between. The CDR3 extends over 13 amino acids. Per the germline V gene, CDR1 is WNHNN and CDR2 is SYGVQD (reference sequence).

The V and J genes are TRBV5-5 and TRBJ2-1; TRBD2 aligns across 7 bases. This CDR3 contains 16 residues. Germline trimming cut 2 bases from V and 8 bases from J; bases unmatched to any gene: 13. Germline V lookup: CDR1 SGHKS, CDR2 YYEKEE (reference sequence). CDR3: CASSFFAGVRIDEQFF. CDR3 sequence (DNA): TGTGCCAGCAGCTTTTTTGCGGGAGTAAGGATCGATGAGCAGTTCTTC.

J is TRBJ2-1 and V is TRBV7-2; the match to TRBD2 covers 12 bases. Trimming at V came to 5 bases and at J to 8 bases, leaving 4 bases not matched to a gene. The CDR3 covers 14 residues. Germline CDR1 is SGHTA and CDR2 is FQGNSA. The CDR3: CASSGRTSGDEQFF. In DNA form, the CDR3 reads TGTGCCAGCAGCGGGCGGACTAGCGGGGATGAGCAGTTCTTC.